These 18 T cell receptor beta chains share one sample of origin, sequenced in a study of human T cells and chemical hapten exposure. Time point reported: pre-sensitization, week 0. The treatment denotes: therapeutic diphenylcyclopropenone sensitization with weekly scalp DPC. One entry per CDR3 protein, called by TCRdb with MiXCR from the RACE reads. The table lists more than 250,000 distinct CDR3 sequences, around 9.3% of them singletons. The input for sequencing was whole blood, taken in connection with sensitization to the hapten diphenylcyclopropenone (DPC). These receptor sequences come from a woman in her 40s with alopecia areata. Some clones in this sample may be carry-over from other donors' samples.

The chain uses TRBV5-1 and TRBJ2-3, with a weak D call TRBD1 (6 bases). This CDR3 comprises 14 residues. V was shortened by 4 bases and J by 4 bases, with 13 bases between the two germline ends. CDR1 and CDR2 (germline): SGHRS, YFSETQ. The CDR3: CASSPGHPSDTQYF. CDR3 DNA sequence: TGCGCCAGCAGCCCGGGACATCCGTCAGATACGCAGTATTTT.

The V gene is TRBV7-2, the J gene TRBJ2-4, with D uncertain. This CDR3 comprises 13 residues. Per the germline V gene, CDR1 is SGHTA and CDR2 is FQGNSA. V was clipped by 3 bases and J by 4 bases, with 7 bases between them. The CDR3 protein is CASSFWGKNIQYF. The CDR3 nucleotides read TGTGCCAGCAGCTTTTGGGGAAAAAACATTCAGTACTTC.

This clonotype was seen repeatedly, ten times or more. This sequence joins TRBV4-2 and TRBJ2-3, with 8 bases aligning to TRBD2. J gave up 1 base and V 4 bases, and 10 bases lay outside the gene matches. The CDR3 totals 17 residues. Per germline, CDR1 LGHNA and CDR2 YNFKEQ. Here the CDR3 reads CASSPRGSGGRTDTQYF. CDR3 sequence (DNA): TGTGCCAGCAGCCCCCGGGGCAGCGGGGGACGCACAGATACGCAGTATTTT.

A few counts support this clonotype. The chain recombines TRBV28 with TRBJ2-3, with D perhaps TRBD1 (5 bases). The CDR3 runs to 13 residues. The V end lost 8 bases, the J end lost 0 bases, and 9 bases lay between the germline ends. CDR1 and CDR2 from the germline V gene are MDHEN and SYDVKM. CDR3 residues: CASFDSSTDTQYF. CDR3 in DNA: TGTGCCAGCTTCGACAGTAGCACAGATACGCAGTATTTT. The full variable domain, with the rest looked up from reference TRBV28 and TRBJ2-3, is DVKVTQSSRYLVKRTGEKVFLECVQDMDHENMFWYRQDPGLGLRLIYFSYDVKMKEKGDIPEGYSVSREKKERFSLILESASTNQTSMYLCASFDSSTDTQYFGPGTRLTVL.

This clonotype was picked up a small number of times. The V and J genes are TRBV4-2 and TRBJ2-7; the D call may be TRBD1 or TRBD2 (6 bases each). There are 16 residues in the CDR3. Germline CDR1 reads LGHNA; CDR2 reads YNFKEQ. The germline V and J ends were trimmed by 0 bases and 5 bases, with 17 bases remaining between them. In nucleotides, the CDR3 is TGTGCCAGCAGCCAAGATGGGGGGCTCGCAAAGGACGAGCAGTACTTC. Encoded protein: CASSQDGGLAKDEQYF.

The V call is TRBV6-2 or TRBV6-3, the J call TRBJ2-7; 16 bases line up with TRBD2. The CDR3 length is 15 residues. Per germline, CDR1 MNHEY and CDR2 SVGEGT. With 6 bases clipped from V and 5 bases from J, the junction kept 4 bases outside the gene matches. CDR3 residues: CASRGLAGGLHEQYF. The CDR3 DNA reads as TGTGCCAGCAGGGGACTAGCGGGAGGGCTCCACGAGCAGTACTTC.

V usage is TRBV2 and J usage is TRBJ2-1, with D possibly matching TRBD1 (6 bases). The germline V gene encodes CDR1 SNHLY and CDR2 FYNNEI. V lost 8 bases and J lost 2, with 10 bases in between. The CDR3 is 13 amino acids. The DNA of the CDR3 is TGTGCCAGCTCCACAGGGACCTACAATGAGCAGTTCTTC. This translates into CASSTGTYNEQFF. Based on the CDR3 plus reference TRBV2 and TRBJ2-1, the full variable domain is EPEVTQTPSHQVTQMGQEVILRCVPISNHLYFYWYRQILGQKVEFLVSFYNNEISEKSEIFDDQFSVERPDGSNFTLKIRSTKLEDSAMYFCASSTGTYNEQFFGPGTRLTVL.

The chain has TRBV9 and TRBJ2-1; D might be TRBD1 (5 bases). The CDR3 extends over 13 amino acids. Per germline, CDR1 SGDLS and CDR2 YYNGEE. V lost 4 bases to trimming and J lost 8 bases, with 13 bases between them. CDR3 sequence: CASSPSRGYEQFF. Written as DNA, the CDR3 is TGTGCCAGCAGCCCCTCAAGGGGTTATGAGCAGTTCTTC.

This clonotype came up a few times. This rearrangement joins TRBV27 to TRBJ2-3; TRBD2 matches 7 bases. Germline CDR1 MNHEY, CDR2 SMNVEV (reference sequence). Trimming took 2 bases from V and 0 from J; bases not matched to a gene: 11. This CDR3 region has 18 residues. The CDR3 sequence: CASSLGVASGSSTDTQYF. In DNA, the CDR3 is TGTGCCAGCAGTTTAGGGGTGGCTAGCGGTAGCAGCACAGATACGCAGTATTTT.

The genes are TRBV5-1 and TRBJ2-1; 7 positions match TRBD1. The junction had 3 bases not matched to a gene; V was cut back by 3 bases and J by 0 bases. Germline CDR1 is SGHRS and CDR2 is YFSETQ. The CDR3 consists of 15 residues. The CDR3 reads CASSYDRVSYNEQFF. The DNA of the CDR3 is TGCGCCAGCAGCTACGACAGGGTCTCCTACAATGAGCAGTTCTTC.

This clonotype was recorded at least ten times. The chain joins TRBV4-2 to TRBJ2-3; D perhaps matches TRBD1 (5 bases). This CDR3 spans 14 amino acids. V lost 0 bases, J lost 5 bases, and 9 bases lay in between. Per the germline V gene, CDR1 is LGHNA and CDR2 is YNFKEQ. CDR3 residues: CASSQDLQGDTQYF. The CDR3 coding sequence is TGTGCCAGCAGCCAAGATCTGCAGGGAGATACGCAGTATTTT.

The rearrangement joins TRBV27 to TRBJ2-1; the match to TRBD1 covers 7 bases. The CDR3 has 18 residues. With V trimmed by 1 base and J by 4 bases, 13 bases remained unmatched. CDR1 and CDR2 from the germline V gene are MNHEY and SMNVEV (reference sequence). The CDR3 nucleotides are TGTGCCAGCAGTTTATACGTCGAATGGGGACAGTTATACAATGAGCAGTTCTTC. Protein: CASSLYVEWGQLYNEQFF.

The table lists this clonotype with a few counts. The V call is TRBV12-3 or TRBV12-4, the J call TRBJ1-1, with a tentative D call TRBD1 (5 bases). V gave up 3 bases and J gave up 7 bases, with 12 bases separating them. The CDR3 contains 13 residues. CDR3 sequence (DNA): TGTGCCAGCAGTTTGGGGGGTCCGGGTGAAGCTTTCTTT. It specifies CASSLGGPGEAFF.

As DNA, the CDR3 is TGTGCCAGCAGTCACGACAGGGAGGACTCCTACGAGCAGTACTTC. This translates into CASSHDREDSYEQYF. The chain recombines TRBV6-5 with TRBJ2-7, with a weak D call TRBD1 (7 bases). The CDR3 contains 15 residues. CDR1 and CDR2 (germline): MNHEY, SVGAGI. The germline V and J ends were trimmed by 5 bases and 0 bases, with 14 bases remaining between them.

This clonotype was seen more than once but under ten times. The chain combines TRBV6-5 with TRBJ1-5; TRBD1 matches at 10 bases. The CDR3 contains 18 residues. V trimming: 4 bases; J trimming: 1 base; junction bases outside the gene matches: 10. Germline V CDR1 and CDR2: MNHEY, SVGAGI. The chain's CDR3 is CASSSILAGQGSNQPQHF. The CDR3 nucleotides read TGTGCCAGCAGTTCCATCCTGGCGGGACAGGGGAGCAATCAGCCCCAGCATTTT.

This clonotype was seen at least ten times. The chain combines TRBV7-2 with TRBJ2-3, with D unresolved. The CDR3 has 14 residues. V was trimmed by 6 bases and J by 0 bases, leaving 10 bases between them. The germline V gene has CDR1 SGHTA and CDR2 FQGNSA. The CDR3 DNA reads as TGTGCCAGCAGGGCTCAGCTTAGCACAGATACGCAGTATTTT. Translating it yields CASRAQLSTDTQYF.

This clonotype has only a few counts. This sequence joins TRBV12-3 or TRBV12-4 and TRBJ2-3; 7 bases map to TRBD2. J lost 5 bases, V lost 7 bases, and 18 bases had no gene match. This CDR3 contains 17 residues. Here the CDR3 DNA reads TGTGCCAGCACCTCTCGAATGGGGGGGATAATGGTAGATACGCAGTATTTT. Amino acid sequence: CASTSRMGGIMVDTQYF.

The J gene is TRBJ1-5, the V gene TRBV20-1; 10 bases map to TRBD1. Germline V gene lookup returns CDR1 DFQATT and CDR2 SNEGSKA (reference sequence). This CDR3 has 13 residues. The junction had 8 bases not matched to a gene; V was cut back by 6 bases and J by 9 bases. The CDR3 region is CSASGQGPRPQHF. Written as DNA, the CDR3 is TGCAGTGCATCGGGACAGGGGCCCAGGCCCCAGCATTTT.